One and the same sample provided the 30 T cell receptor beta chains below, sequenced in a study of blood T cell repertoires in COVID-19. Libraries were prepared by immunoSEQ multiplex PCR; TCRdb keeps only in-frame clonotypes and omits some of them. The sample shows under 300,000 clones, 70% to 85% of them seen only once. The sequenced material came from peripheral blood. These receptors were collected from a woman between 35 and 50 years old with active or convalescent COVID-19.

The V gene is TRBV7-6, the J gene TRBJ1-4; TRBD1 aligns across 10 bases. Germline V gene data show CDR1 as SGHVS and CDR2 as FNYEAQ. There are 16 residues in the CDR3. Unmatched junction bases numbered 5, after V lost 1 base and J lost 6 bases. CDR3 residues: CASSLGGQGPYEKLFF. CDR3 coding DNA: TGTGCCAGCAGCTTAGGGGGACAGGGGCCATATGAAAAACTGTTTTTT.

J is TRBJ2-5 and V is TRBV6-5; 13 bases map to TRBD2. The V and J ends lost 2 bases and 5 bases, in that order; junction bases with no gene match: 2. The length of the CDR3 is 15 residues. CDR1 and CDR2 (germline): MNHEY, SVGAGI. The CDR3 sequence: CASSYPGLAGETQYF. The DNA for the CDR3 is TGTGCCAGCAGTTACCCGGGACTAGCGGGGGAGACCCAGTACTTC.

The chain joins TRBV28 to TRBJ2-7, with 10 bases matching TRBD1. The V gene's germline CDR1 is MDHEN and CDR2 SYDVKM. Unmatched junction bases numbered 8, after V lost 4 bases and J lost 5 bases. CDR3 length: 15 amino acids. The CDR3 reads CASSYPGTGDDEQYF. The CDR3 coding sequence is TGTGCCAGCAGTTACCCCGGGACAGGGGACGACGAGCAGTACTTC. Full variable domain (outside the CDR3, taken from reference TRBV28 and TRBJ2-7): DVKVTQSSRYLVKRTGEKVFLECVQDMDHENMFWYRQDPGLGLRLIYFSYDVKMKEKGDIPEGYSVSREKKERFSLILESASTNQTSMYLCASSYPGTGDDEQYFGPGTRLTVT.

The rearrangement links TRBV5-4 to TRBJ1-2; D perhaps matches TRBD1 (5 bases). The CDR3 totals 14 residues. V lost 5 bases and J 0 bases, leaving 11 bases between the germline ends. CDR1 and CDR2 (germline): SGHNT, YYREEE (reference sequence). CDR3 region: CASRQQGPNYGYTF. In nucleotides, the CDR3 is TGTGCCAGCAGGCAGCAGGGCCCTAACTATGGCTACACCTTC.

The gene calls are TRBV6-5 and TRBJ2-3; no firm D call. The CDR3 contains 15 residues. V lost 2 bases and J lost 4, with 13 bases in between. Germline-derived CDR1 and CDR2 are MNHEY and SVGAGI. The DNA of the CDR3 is TGTGCCAGCAGTTACACGGGTCGGAATGCAGATACGCAGTATTTT. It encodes CASSYTGRNADTQYF.

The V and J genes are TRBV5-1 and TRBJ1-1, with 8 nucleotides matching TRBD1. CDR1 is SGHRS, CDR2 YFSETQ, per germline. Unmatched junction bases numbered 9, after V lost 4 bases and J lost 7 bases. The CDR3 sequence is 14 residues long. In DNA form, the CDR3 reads TGCGCCAGCAGCAGACAGGGGAGGAGTGGTGAAGCTTTCTTT. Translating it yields CASSRQGRSGEAFF.

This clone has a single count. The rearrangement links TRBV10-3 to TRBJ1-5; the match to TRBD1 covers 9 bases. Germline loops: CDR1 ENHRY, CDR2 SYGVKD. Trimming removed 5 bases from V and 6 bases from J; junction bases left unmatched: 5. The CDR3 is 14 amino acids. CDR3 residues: CAISPGQGGQPQHF. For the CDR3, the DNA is TGTGCCATCAGTCCGGGACAGGGTGGTCAGCCCCAGCATTTT.

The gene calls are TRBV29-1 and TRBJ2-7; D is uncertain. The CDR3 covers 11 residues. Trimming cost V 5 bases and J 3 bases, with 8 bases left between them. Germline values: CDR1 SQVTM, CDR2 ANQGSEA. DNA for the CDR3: TGCAGCGTTTCCTACAGCTACGAGCAGTACTTC. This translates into CSVSYSYEQYF.

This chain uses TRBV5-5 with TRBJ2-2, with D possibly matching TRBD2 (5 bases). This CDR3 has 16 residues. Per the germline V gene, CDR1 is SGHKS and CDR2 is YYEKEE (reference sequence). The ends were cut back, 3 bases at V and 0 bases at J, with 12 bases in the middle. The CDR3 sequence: CASSYSPGANTGELFF. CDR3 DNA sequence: TGTGCCAGCAGCTACTCCCCCGGGGCGAACACCGGGGAGCTGTTTTTT.

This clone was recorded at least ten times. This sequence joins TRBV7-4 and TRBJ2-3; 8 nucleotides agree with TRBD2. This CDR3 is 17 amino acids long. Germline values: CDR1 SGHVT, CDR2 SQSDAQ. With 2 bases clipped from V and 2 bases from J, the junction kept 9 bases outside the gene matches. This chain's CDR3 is CASSLCKRGLTTDTQYF. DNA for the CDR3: TGTGCCAGCAGCTTATGCAAGCGGGGGCTAACCACAGATACGCAGTATTTT.

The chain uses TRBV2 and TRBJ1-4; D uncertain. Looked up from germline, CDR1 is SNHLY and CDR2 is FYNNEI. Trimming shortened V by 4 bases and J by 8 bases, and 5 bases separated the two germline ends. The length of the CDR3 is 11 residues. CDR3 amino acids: CASSAGEKLFF. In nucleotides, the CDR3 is TGTGCCAGCAGTGCGGGGGAAAAACTGTTTTTT.

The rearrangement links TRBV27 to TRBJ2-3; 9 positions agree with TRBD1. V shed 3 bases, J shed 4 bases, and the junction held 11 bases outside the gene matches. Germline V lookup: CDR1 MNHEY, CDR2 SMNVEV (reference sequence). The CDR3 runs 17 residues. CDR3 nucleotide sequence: TGTGCCAGCAGTTTTCGTACAGGGGGCGGGTTAGCAGATACGCAGTATTTT. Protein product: CASSFRTGGGLADTQYF.

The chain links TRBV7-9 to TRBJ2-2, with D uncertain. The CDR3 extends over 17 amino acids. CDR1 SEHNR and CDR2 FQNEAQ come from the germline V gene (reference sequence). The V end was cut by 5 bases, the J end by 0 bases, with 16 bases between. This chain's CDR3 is CASSRTGGSTNTGELFF. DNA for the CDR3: TGTGCCAGCAGCCGTACCGGCGGTTCTACGAACACCGGGGAGCTGTTTTTT.

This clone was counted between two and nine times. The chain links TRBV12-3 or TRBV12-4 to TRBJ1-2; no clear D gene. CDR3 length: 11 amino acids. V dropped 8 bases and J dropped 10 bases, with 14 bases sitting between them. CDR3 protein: CASASEISYTF. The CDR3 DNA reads TGTGCCAGCGCCTCGGAGATCTCCTACACCTTC.

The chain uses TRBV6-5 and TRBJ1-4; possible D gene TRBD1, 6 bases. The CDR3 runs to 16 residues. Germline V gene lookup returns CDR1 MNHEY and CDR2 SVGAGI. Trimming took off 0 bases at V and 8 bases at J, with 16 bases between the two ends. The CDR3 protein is CASSYSHSGVEEKLFF. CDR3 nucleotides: TGTGCCAGCAGTTACTCTCACTCAGGGGTGGAGGAAAAACTGTTTTTT.

CDR3 amino acids: CSVGDRGLTGELFF. CDR3 in DNA: TGCAGCGTTGGGGACAGGGGGCTAACCGGGGAGCTGTTTTTT. The rearrangement uses TRBV29-1 and TRBJ2-2; TRBD1 aligns across 12 bases. The CDR3 runs 14 residues. The V gene end was trimmed by 4 bases and the J gene end by 5 bases; junction bases not matched to a gene: 2. Germline assignment: CDR1 SQVTM and CDR2 ANQGSEA.

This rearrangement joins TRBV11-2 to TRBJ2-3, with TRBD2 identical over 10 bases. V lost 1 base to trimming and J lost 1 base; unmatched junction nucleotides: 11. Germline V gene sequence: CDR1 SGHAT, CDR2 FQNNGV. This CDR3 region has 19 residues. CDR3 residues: CASSLGTSGAKRGTDTQYF. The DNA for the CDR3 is TGTGCCAGCAGCTTAGGCACTAGCGGGGCCAAGAGGGGCACAGATACGCAGTATTTT. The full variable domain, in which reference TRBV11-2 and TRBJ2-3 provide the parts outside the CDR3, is EAGVAQSPRYKIIEKRQSVAFWCNPISGHATLYWYQQILGQGPKLLIQFQNNGVVDDSQLPKDRFSAERLKGVDSTLKIQPAKLEDSAVYLCASSLGTSGAKRGTDTQYFGPGTRLTVL.

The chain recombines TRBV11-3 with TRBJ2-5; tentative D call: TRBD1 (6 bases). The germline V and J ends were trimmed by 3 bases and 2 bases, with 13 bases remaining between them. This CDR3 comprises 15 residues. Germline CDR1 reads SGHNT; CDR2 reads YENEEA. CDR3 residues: CASSFGGESQETQYF. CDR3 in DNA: TGTGCCAGCAGCTTTGGGGGCGAGTCGCAAGAGACCCAGTACTTC.

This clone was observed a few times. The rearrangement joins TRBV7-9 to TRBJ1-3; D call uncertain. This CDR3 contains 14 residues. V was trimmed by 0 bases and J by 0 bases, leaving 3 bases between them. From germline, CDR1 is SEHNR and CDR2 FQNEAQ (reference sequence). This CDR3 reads CASSLASSGNTIYF. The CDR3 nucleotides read TGTGCCAGCAGCTTAGCCTCCTCTGGAAACACCATATATTTT.

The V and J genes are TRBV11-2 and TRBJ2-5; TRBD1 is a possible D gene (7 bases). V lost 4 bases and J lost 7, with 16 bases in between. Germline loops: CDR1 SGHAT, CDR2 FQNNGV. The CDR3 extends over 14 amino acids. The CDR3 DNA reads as TGTGCCAGCAGCTCCTTCAGGGGGGCGGGGACCCAGTACTTC. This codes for CASSSFRGAGTQYF.

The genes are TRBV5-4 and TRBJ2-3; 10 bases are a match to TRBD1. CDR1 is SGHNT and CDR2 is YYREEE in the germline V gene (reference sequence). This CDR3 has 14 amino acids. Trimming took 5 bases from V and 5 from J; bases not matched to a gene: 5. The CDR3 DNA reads TGTGCCAGCAGTAGGACAGGGGGTGGAGATACGCAGTATTTT. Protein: CASSRTGGGDTQYF.

Written as DNA, the CDR3 is TGTGCCAGCAGCCACGGGACAGGAGCTTTCTTT. Protein sequence: CASSHGTGAFF. The chain links TRBV3-1 (or the pseudogene TRBV3-2) to TRBJ1-1; TRBD1 matches 8 bases. This CDR3 spans 11 amino acids. Per germline, CDR1 LGHDT and CDR2 YNNKEL (reference sequence). The V segment lost 3 bases and the J segment 10 bases; nucleotides outside the gene matches: 1.

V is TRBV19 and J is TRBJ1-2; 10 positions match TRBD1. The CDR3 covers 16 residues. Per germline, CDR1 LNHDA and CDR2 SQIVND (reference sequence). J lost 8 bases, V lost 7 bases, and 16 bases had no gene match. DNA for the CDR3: TGTGCCAGTAATGGCTTAAGAACCGGGACAGGGGACGGCTACACCTTC. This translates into CASNGLRTGTGDGYTF. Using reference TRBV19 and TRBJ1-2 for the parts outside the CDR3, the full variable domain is DGGITQSPKYLFRKEGQNVTLSCEQNLNHDAMYWYRQDPGQGLRLIYYSQIVNDFQKGDIAEGYSVSREKKESFPLTVTSAQKNPTAFYLCASNGLRTGTGDGYTFGSGTRLTVV.

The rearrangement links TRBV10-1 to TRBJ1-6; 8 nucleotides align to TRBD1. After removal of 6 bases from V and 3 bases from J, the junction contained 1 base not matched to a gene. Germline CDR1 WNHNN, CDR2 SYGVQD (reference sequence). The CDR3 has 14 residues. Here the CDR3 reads CASRGQGYNSPLHF. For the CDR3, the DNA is TGCGCCAGCAGAGGACAGGGCTATAATTCACCCCTCCACTTT.

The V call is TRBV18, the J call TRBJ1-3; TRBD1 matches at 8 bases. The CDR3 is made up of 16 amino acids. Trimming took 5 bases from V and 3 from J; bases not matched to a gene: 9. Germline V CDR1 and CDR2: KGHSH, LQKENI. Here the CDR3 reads CASSATGGTDGNTIYF. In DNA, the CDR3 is TGTGCCAGCTCAGCAACAGGGGGTACGGATGGAAACACCATATATTTT.

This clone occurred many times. Written as DNA, the CDR3 is TGTGCCATCAGTGAGACTAGTTCCGGGGAGCTGTTTTTT. Amino acid sequence: CAISETSSGELFF. The chain carries TRBV10-3 and TRBJ2-2, with a tentative D call TRBD2 (5 bases). Trimming took 2 bases from V and 6 from J, leaving 7 bases between them. The CDR3 loop spans 13 amino acids. The germline gives CDR1 ENHRY, CDR2 SYGVKD.

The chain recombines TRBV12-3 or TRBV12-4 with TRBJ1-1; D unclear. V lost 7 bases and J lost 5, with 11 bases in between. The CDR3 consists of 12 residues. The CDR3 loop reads CASTTYPTEAFF. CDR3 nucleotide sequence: TGTGCCAGCACTACCTACCCAACTGAAGCTTTCTTT.

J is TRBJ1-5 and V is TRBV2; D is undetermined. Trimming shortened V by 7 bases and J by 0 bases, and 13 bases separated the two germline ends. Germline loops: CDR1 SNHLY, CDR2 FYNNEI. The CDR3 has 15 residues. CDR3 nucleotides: TGTGCCAGCACTGACACCGACTATAGCAATCAGCCCCAGCATTTT. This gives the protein CASTDTDYSNQPQHF.

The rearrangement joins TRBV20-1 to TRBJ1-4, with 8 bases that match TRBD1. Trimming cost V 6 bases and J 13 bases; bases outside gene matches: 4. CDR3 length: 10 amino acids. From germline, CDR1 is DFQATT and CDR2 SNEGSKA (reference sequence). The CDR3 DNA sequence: TGCAGTGCCAGGGGGCACAGACTGTTTTTT. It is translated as CSARGHRLFF.

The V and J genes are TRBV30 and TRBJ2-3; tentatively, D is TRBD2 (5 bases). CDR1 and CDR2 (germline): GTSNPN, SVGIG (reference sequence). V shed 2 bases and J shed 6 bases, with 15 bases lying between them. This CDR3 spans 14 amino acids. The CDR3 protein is CAWSKFNGGDTQYF. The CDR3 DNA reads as TGTGCCTGGAGTAAGTTCAACGGCGGGGATACGCAGTATTTT.